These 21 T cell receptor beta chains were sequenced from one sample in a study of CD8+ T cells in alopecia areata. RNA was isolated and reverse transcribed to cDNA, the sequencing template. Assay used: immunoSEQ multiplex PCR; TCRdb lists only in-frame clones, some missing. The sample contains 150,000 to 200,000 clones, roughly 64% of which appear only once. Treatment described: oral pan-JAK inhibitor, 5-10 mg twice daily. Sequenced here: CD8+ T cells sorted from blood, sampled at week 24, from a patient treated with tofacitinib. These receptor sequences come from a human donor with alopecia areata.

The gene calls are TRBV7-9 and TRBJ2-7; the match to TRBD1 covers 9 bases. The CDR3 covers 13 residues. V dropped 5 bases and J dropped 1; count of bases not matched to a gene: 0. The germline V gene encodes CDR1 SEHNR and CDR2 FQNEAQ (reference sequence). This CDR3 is CASSDRGSYEQYF. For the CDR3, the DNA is TGTGCCAGCAGCGACAGGGGGTCCTACGAGCAGTACTTC. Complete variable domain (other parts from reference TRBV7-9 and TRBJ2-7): DTGVSQNPRHKITKRGQNVTFRCDPISEHNRLYWYRQTLGQGPEFLTYFQNEAQLEKSRLLSDRFSAERPKGSFSTLEIQRTEQGDSAMYLCASSDRGSYEQYFGPGTRLTVT.

The CDR3 spells CASSSAYGQATDTQYF. Here the CDR3 DNA reads TGTGCCAGCAGCTCCGCATACGGACAGGCCACAGATACGCAGTATTTT. This chain links TRBV7-9 with TRBJ2-3; 7 nucleotides line up with TRBD1. The germline CDR1 and CDR2 sequences are SEHNR and FQNEAQ (reference sequence). This CDR3 contains 16 residues. With V trimmed by 4 bases and J by 2 bases, 9 bases remained unmatched.

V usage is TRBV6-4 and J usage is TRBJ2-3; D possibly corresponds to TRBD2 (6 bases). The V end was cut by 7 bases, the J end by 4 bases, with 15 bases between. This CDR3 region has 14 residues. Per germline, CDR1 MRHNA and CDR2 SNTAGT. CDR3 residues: CASKLAVAADTQYF. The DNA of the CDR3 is TGTGCCAGCAAACTAGCCGTTGCGGCAGATACGCAGTATTTT.

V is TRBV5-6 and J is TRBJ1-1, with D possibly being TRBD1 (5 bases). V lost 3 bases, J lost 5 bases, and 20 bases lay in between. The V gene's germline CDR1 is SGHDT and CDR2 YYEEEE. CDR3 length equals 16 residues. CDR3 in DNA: TGTGCCAGCAGCTCTACTCCCGACAGTTCGGGGACTGAAGCTTTCTTT. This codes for CASSSTPDSSGTEAFF. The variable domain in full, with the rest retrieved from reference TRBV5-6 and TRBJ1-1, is DAGVTQSPTHLIKTRGQQVTLRCSPKSGHDTVSWYQQALGQGPQFIFQYYEEEERQRGNFPDRFSGHQFPNYSSELNVNALLLGDSALYLCASSSTPDSSGTEAFFGQGTRLTVV.

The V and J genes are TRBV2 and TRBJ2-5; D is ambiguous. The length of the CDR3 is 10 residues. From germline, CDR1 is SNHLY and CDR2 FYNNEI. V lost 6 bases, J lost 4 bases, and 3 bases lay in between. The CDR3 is CASRAETQYF. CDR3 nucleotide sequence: TGTGCCAGCAGAGCAGAGACCCAGTACTTC.

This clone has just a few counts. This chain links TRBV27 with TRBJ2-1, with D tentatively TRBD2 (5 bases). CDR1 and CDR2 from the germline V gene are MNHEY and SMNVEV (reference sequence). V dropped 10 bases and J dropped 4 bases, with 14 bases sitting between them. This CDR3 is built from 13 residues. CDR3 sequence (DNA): TGTGCCACGGGGAAATTTCCTTACAATGAGCAGTTCTTC. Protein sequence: CATGKFPYNEQFF.

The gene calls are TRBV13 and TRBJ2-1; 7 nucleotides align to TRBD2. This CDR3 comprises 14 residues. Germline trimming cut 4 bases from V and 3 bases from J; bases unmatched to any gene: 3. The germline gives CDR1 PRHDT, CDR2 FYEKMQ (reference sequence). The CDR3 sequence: CASSSRGVYNEQFF. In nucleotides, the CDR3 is TGTGCCAGCAGCTCCCGGGGGGTCTACAATGAGCAGTTCTTC.

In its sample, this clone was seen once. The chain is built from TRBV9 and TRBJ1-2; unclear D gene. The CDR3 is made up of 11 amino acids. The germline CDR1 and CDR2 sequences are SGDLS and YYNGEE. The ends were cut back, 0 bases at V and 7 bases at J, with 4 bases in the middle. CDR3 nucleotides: TGTGCCAGCAGCGTAGTTTCTGGCTACACCTTC. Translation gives CASSVVSGYTF.

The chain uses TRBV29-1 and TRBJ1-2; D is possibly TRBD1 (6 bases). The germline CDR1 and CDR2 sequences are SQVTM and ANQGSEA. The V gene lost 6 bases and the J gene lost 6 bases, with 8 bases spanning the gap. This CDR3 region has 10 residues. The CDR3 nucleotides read TGCAGCGTCTACAGGGATGGCTACACCTTC. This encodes CSVYRDGYTF. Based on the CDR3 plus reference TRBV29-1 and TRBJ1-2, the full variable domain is SAVISQKPSRDICQRGTSLTIQCQVDSQVTMMFWYRQQPGQSLTLIATANQGSEATYESGFVIDKFPISRPNLTFSTLTVSNMSPEDSSIYLCSVYRDGYTFGSGTRLTVV.

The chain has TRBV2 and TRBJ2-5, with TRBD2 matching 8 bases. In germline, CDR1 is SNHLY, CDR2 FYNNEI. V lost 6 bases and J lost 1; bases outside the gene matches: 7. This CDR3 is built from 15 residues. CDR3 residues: CASRIIAGFQETQYF. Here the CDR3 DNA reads TGTGCCAGCAGGATAATAGCGGGGTTCCAAGAGACCCAGTACTTC.

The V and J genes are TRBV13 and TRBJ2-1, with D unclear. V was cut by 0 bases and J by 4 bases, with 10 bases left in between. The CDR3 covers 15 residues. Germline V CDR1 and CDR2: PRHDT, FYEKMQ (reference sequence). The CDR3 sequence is CASSLGIGRYNEQFF. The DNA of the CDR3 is TGTGCCAGCAGCTTAGGCATCGGACGGTACAATGAGCAGTTCTTC.

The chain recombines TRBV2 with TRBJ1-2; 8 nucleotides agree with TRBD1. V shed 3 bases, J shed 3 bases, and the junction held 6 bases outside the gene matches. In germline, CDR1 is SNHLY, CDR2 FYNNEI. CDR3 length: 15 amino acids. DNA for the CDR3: TGTGCCAGCAGTGACTTGCCGGACAGGGACTATGGCTACACCTTC. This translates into CASSDLPDRDYGYTF.

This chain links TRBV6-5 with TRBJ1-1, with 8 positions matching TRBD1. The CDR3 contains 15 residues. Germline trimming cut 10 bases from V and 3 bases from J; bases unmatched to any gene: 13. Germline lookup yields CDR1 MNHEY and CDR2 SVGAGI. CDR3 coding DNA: TGTGCCACGGTTTATGCGACAGGGGAGGACACTGAAGCTTTCTTT. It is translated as CATVYATGEDTEAFF.

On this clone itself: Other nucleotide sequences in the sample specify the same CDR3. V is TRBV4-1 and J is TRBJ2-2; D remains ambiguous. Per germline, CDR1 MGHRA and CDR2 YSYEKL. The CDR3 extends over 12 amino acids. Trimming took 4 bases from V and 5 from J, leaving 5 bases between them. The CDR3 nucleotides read TGCGCCAGCAGCCGCCCTACCGGGGAGCTGTTTTTT. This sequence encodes CASSRPTGELFF.

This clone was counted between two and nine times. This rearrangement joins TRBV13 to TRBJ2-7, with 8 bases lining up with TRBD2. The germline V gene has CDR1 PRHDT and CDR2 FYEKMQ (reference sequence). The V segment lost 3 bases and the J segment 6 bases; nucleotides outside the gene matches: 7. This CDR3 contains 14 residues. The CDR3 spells CASSFGRAGGEQYF. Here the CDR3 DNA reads TGTGCCAGCAGCTTCGGACGGGCGGGGGGCGAGCAGTACTTC.

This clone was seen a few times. The CDR3 reads CASSQVPDSLYSNQPQHF. The CDR3 nucleotides are TGCGCCAGCAGCCAAGTTCCCGACAGTTTATATAGCAATCAGCCCCAGCATTTT. This chain uses TRBV4-1 with TRBJ1-5, with TRBD1 as a possible D gene (5 bases). Trimming took 1 base from V and 0 from J, leaving 16 bases between them. CDR3 length: 18 amino acids. CDR1 is MGHRA and CDR2 is YSYEKL in the germline V gene.

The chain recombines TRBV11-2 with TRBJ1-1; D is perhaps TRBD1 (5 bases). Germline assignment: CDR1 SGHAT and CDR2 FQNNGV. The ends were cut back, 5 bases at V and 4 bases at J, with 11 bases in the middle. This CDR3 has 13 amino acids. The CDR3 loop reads CASSLGGPTEAFF. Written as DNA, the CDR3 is TGTGCCAGCAGCCTCGGGGGTCCCACTGAAGCTTTCTTT.

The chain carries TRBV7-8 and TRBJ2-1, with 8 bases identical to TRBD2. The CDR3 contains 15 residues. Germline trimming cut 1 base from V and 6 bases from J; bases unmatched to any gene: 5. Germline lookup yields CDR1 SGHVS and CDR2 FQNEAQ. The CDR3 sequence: CASSLEASGRNEQFF. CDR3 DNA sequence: TGTGCCAGCAGCTTAGAAGCTAGCGGGCGCAATGAGCAGTTCTTC.

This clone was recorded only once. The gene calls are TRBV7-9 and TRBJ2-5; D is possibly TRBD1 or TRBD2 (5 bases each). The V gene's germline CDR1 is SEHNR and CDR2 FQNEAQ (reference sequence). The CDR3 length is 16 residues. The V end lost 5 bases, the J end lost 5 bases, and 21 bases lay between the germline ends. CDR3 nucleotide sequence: TGTGCCAGCAGCAAACGAGGGGCTACGGGTGGTGAGACCCAGTACTTC. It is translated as CASSKRGATGGETQYF.

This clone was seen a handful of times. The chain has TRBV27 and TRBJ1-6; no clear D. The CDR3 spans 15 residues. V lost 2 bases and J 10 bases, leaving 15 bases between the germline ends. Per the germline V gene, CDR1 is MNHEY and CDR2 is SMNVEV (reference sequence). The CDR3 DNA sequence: TGTGCCAGCAGTTTAGCATCCGGGATAGGATCACCCCTCCACTTT. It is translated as CASSLASGIGSPLHF.

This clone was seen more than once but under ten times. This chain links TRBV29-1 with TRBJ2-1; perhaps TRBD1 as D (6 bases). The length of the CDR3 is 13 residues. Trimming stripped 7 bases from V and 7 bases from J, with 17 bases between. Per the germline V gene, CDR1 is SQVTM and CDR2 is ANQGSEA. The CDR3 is CSDLIGTNNEQFF. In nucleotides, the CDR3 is TGCAGCGACCTGATCGGGACAAATAATGAGCAGTTCTTC.